The rows below give T cell receptor beta chains drawn from one sample of a study of CD8+CD57+ T cells in acquired aplastic anemia. TCRdb re-analysed the reads in MiXCR, keeping a single row per CDR3 protein. Of about 160,000 distinct CDR3 sequences listed, roughly 45% are singletons. The specimen was sorted CD4+, CD8+, or CD8+CD57+ T cells (not recorded which) from PBMCs. The receptors originated from a human donor with aplastic anemia. CDR3s leave out the opening cysteine and the closing phenylalanine or tryptophan.

TRBV7-3	14	ASSLLGGQGSYEQY
TRBV10-1	12	ASSKQDNNSPLH
TRBV20-1	9	SASLRVGTF
TRBV7-9	11	ASSLPGYQPQH
TRBV12-3/TRBV12-4	10	ASQGNGNTIY
TRBV29-1	14	SVVTGTGYRDYGYT
TRBV7-6	11	ASSSVQGDGYT
TRBV20-1	13	SARDTGRAGNTIY
TRBV25-1	16	ASSWGTSGGSRQETQY
TRBV20-1	11	SVTRTGNTEAF
TRBV12-3/TRBV12-4	13	ASSPGGLGTDTQY
TRBV6-1	11	ARDRVGNQPQH
TRBV6-5	10	ASSYEGAEAF
TRBV13	14	ASSPGLAGAGNTQY
TRBV5-4	11	ASSLGGDQPQH
TRBV29-1	10	SVAGSGNTIY
TRBV11-2	14	ASSLDRDVSGNTIY
TRBV11-2	13	ASSLGSGSRNEQF
TRBV4-1	13	ASSQDDGGRETQY
TRBV5-1	14	ASSLARGQGWDIQY
TRBV10-3	12	ATGTGGVPGGLF
TRBV12-3/TRBV12-4	14	ASSSDRGPMYNKQF
TRBV19	12	ASTPPGAGYGYT
TRBV5-1	13	ASSITGDGANVLT
TRBV6-1	11	ASSEGQGARSF
TRBV7-2	14	ASSLNGLAGRNEQF
TRBV4-3	11	ASSLGQGEGYT
TRBV11-2	13	ASRLPGTHTGELF
TRBV10-2	10	ASSESWTEAF
TRBV24-1	11	ATSGWGPESYT
TRBV10-3	20	AISGALRLAGAAPLSYNEQF
TRBV29-1	14	SVDGSGGGVTDTQY
TRBV7-2	10	ASSLDHQPQY
TRBV19	14	ASSIRTGGSYNEQF
TRBV6-2/TRBV6-3	10	ASSWPNTEAF
TRBV3-1	11	ASSQGDNSPLH
TRBV20-1	12	SARAPTGLGGYT
TRBV19	12	ASSSRTGPPSYT
TRBV7-7	11	ASSLGNYQPQH
TRBV6-2/TRBV6-3	13	ASGRGGSGANVLT
TRBV9	13	ASSVAWSSYNEQF
TRBV9	13	ASSVGQGINYGYT
TRBV10-3	13	AISDGSGSTDTQY
TRBV3-1	12	ASSQWDSTDTQY
TRBV15	13	ATSASGGFTGELF
TRBV20-1	10	SADLTGYGYT
TRBV24-1	14	ATSAQGAGPTYEQY
TRBV3-1	11	ASSQWSTGELF
TRBV9	11	ASSVGPAPALF
TRBV29-1	11	SVDGRFNYGYT
TRBV24-1	14	ATSDSPGTAGYGYT
TRBV2	12	ASTIGQVTYEQY
TRBV6-2/TRBV6-3	18	ASSYDLGLAGEGGTDTQY
TRBV29-1	12	SVAGTGKAYEQY
TRBV15	14	ATSRDRQSGANVPT
TRBV10-3	13	AISESGESQETQY